This entry lists 20 T cell receptor beta chains sequenced from one sample in a study of technical replicates of blood from several donors. Generated by immunoSEQ multiplex PCR, the TCRdb table keeps only in-frame clones and is missing some. The top ten clones hold under 0.55% of a sample with fewer than 90,000 clones, about 90% of them seen once. The sequenced sample consisted of T cells isolated from PBMCs. The receptors stem from a human donor in good health.

V usage is TRBV21-1 and J usage is TRBJ2-3; no check of the table's D call, TRBD1, against the DNA was made. TRBV21-1 is annotated as a pseudogene. The CDR3 covers 18 residues. For the CDR3, the DNA is TGTGCCAGCAGCGACGAAAGGACCGTCAGGGGTAGCACAGATACGCAGTATTTT. Protein product: CASSDERTVRGSTDTQYF.

This clone was counted a few times. The DNA of the CDR3 is TGTGCCAGCAGTGAATCTAGCGGAGGGGCGGAGACCCAGTACTTC. This encodes CASSESSGGAETQYF. V and J are TRBV6-4 and TRBJ2-5; the match to TRBD2 covers 7 bases. Losses at the gene ends were 3 bases for V and 5 bases for J; bases not matched to a gene: 9. The germline CDR1 and CDR2 sequences are MRHNA and SNTAGT. The CDR3 length is 15 residues.

The gene calls are TRBV13 and TRBJ1-2; D is unclear. The CDR3 contains 13 residues. Trimming pared 1 base from V and 4 bases from J, leaving 7 bases between. Germline V lookup: CDR1 PRHDT, CDR2 FYEKMQ (reference sequence). In DNA, the CDR3 is TGTGCCAGCAGCTTAGAACACCTCTATGGCTACACCTTC. It translates to CASSLEHLYGYTF.

This chain uses TRBV5-4 with TRBJ2-2; weak D call: TRBD2 (6 bases). This CDR3 comprises 16 residues. Looked up from germline, CDR1 is SGHNT and CDR2 is YYREEE (reference sequence). The ends were cut back, 0 bases at V and 0 bases at J, with 9 bases in the middle. The CDR3 loop reads CASSLAGGTNTGELFF. CDR3 bases: TGTGCCAGCAGCTTGGCTGGGGGGACGAACACCGGGGAGCTGTTTTTT.

V usage is TRBV5-5 and J usage is TRBJ1-2, with 10 bases fitting TRBD1. V dropped 1 base and J dropped 4; count of bases not matched to a gene: 4. Per germline, CDR1 SGHKS and CDR2 YYEKEE (reference sequence). CDR3 length: 15 residues. The CDR3 coding sequence is TGTGCCAGCAGCTTGCAGGGGACAGGGGTCTATGGCTACACCTTC. Translating it yields CASSLQGTGVYGYTF.

V and J are TRBV6-4 and TRBJ1-2, with D hard to call. Germline CDR1 MRHNA, CDR2 SNTAGT. This CDR3 comprises 14 residues. V was cut by 0 bases and J by 4 bases, with 9 bases left in between. The CDR3 DNA is TGTGCCAGCAGTGACTCCGAGGTTGGCTATGGCTACACCTTC. It translates to CASSDSEVGYGYTF.

Only one count was recorded for this clone. The chain combines TRBV10-3 with TRBJ2-7; D possibly corresponds to TRBD2 (6 bases). The CDR3 spans 14 residues. V lost 4 bases, J lost 2 bases, and 12 bases lay in between. The germline V gene encodes CDR1 ENHRY and CDR2 SYGVKD. The CDR3 is CAISGTSSAYEQYF. In DNA form, the CDR3 reads TGTGCCATCAGTGGAACTAGCAGCGCCTACGAGCAGTACTTC.

The chain joins TRBV10-3 to TRBJ2-2, with 8 bases lining up with TRBD1. J lost 1 base, V lost 5 bases, and 3 bases had no gene match. In germline, CDR1 is ENHRY, CDR2 SYGVKD. There are 15 residues in the CDR3. The chain's CDR3 is CAISPGQGNTGELFF. The CDR3 region has the DNA TGTGCCATCAGTCCCGGACAGGGGAACACCGGGGAGCTGTTTTTT.

This chain joins TRBV5-1 and TRBJ2-7; 8 bases are a match to TRBD1. Germline lookup yields CDR1 SGHRS and CDR2 YFSETQ. This CDR3 has 15 residues. With V trimmed by 2 bases and J by 5 bases, 9 bases remained unmatched. The CDR3 region is CASSLPGQVINEQYF. In DNA form, the CDR3 reads TGCGCCAGCAGCTTACCGGGACAGGTAATAAACGAGCAGTACTTC.

The V and J genes are TRBV21-1 and TRBJ1-5. TRBV21-1 is labeled a pseudogene. This CDR3 comprises 15 residues. The CDR3 sequence: CASSKESGYNQPQHF. CDR3 nucleotide sequence: TGTGCCAGCAGCAAAGAAAGCGGATACAATCAGCCCCAGCATTTT.

The table lists this clone with a count of one. The chain couples TRBV7-9 to TRBJ1-2; a weak D match, TRBD1 (5 bases). This CDR3 contains 13 residues. In germline, CDR1 is SEHNR, CDR2 FQNEAQ (reference sequence). V was clipped by 4 bases and J by 7 bases, with 13 bases between them. The CDR3 DNA follows: TGTGCCAGCAGCTCTCCTACAGGTGGTGGCTACACCTTC. Its protein product is CASSSPTGGGYTF.

This rearrangement joins TRBV7-9 to TRBJ2-3; maybe TRBD2 (5 bases). This CDR3 is 13 amino acids long. Germline CDR1 SEHNR, CDR2 FQNEAQ (reference sequence). V lost 3 bases to trimming and J lost 4 bases, with 8 bases between them. As DNA, the CDR3 is TGTGCCAGCAGCTTGAGGGTGTCAGATACGCAGTATTTT. It codes for CASSLRVSDTQYF.

The chain has TRBV30 and TRBJ1-2, with TRBD1 as a possible D gene (6 bases). CDR3 length: 13 amino acids. CDR1 is GTSNPN and CDR2 is SVGIG in the germline V gene (reference sequence). V was pared by 0 bases and J by 7 bases, with 12 bases between. The CDR3 region is CAWSVSTGSGYTF. Here the CDR3 DNA reads TGTGCCTGGAGTGTATCCACAGGGTCTGGCTACACCTTC.

This sequence joins TRBV5-1 and TRBJ1-4; 7 nucleotides align to TRBD1. This CDR3 contains 14 residues. V shed 2 bases, J shed 8 bases, and the junction held 6 bases outside the gene matches. The germline V gene encodes CDR1 SGHRS and CDR2 YFSETQ. As DNA, the CDR3 is TGCGCCAGCAGCTTAGACCCGACAGGGGAAAAACTGTTTTTT. It encodes CASSLDPTGEKLFF.

The chain has TRBV28 and TRBJ1-2; perhaps TRBD1 as D (6 bases). CDR3 length equals 14 residues. The V end was cut by 3 bases, the J end by 2 bases, with 10 bases between. From germline, CDR1 is MDHEN and CDR2 SYDVKM. This chain's CDR3 is CASSFGGRNYGYTF. In DNA form, the CDR3 reads TGTGCCAGCAGTTTTGGGGGCAGAAACTATGGCTACACCTTC.

V is TRBV5-1 and J is TRBJ1-2, with 9 bases that match TRBD1. J gave up 8 bases and V 3 bases, and 2 bases lay outside the gene matches. CDR3 length equals 12 residues. CDR1 is SGHRS and CDR2 is YFSETQ in the germline V gene. The CDR3 loop reads CASSWTGVGYTF. The CDR3 nucleotides are TGCGCCAGCAGCTGGACAGGGGTGGGCTACACCTTC. The variable domain in full, completed from reference TRBV5-1 and TRBJ1-2, reads KAGVTQTPRYLIKTRGQQVTLSCSPISGHRSVSWYQQTPGQGLQFLFEYFSETQRNKGNFPGRFSGRQFSNSRSEMNVSTLELGDSALYLCASSWTGVGYTFGSGTRLTVV.

V usage is TRBV7-2 and J usage is TRBJ1-3; D is uncertain. V gave up 5 bases and J gave up 0 bases, with 17 bases separating them. Germline V gives CDR1 SGHTA, CDR2 FQGNSA. The CDR3 is made up of 17 amino acids. CDR3 amino acids: CASSPGVILSSGNTIYF. CDR3 bases: TGTGCCAGCAGCCCCGGGGTAATTTTGAGCTCTGGAAACACCATATATTTT.

The J gene is TRBJ2-1, the V gene TRBV5-1, with TRBD2 matching 11 bases. Germline V gives CDR1 SGHRS, CDR2 YFSETQ. The CDR3 is 15 residues long. The V and J ends lost 3 bases and 6 bases, in that order; junction bases with no gene match: 5. In DNA form, the CDR3 reads TGCGCCAGCAGCTCGCTAGCGGGAGGCCCCAATGAGCAGTTCTTC. Encoded protein: CASSSLAGGPNEQFF.

The J gene is TRBJ2-7, the V gene TRBV10-3, with D possibly TRBD2 on 7 matching bases. In germline, CDR1 is ENHRY, CDR2 SYGVKD. The CDR3 totals 15 residues. Trimming pared 8 bases from V and 3 bases from J, leaving 20 bases between. The CDR3 protein is CAIGGETGTIYEQYF. The CDR3 bases are TGTGCCATCGGGGGGGAAACAGGGACGATCTACGAGCAGTACTTC.

The chain uses TRBV25-1 and TRBJ2-3; possible D gene TRBD1, 5 bases. The V and J ends lost 6 bases and 2 bases respectively, with 15 bases between them. The CDR3 contains 15 residues. From germline, CDR1 is MGHDK and CDR2 SYGVNS. The CDR3 here is CASSRALGDTDTQYF. The CDR3 nucleotides read TGTGCCAGCAGCAGGGCCCTAGGGGACACAGATACGCAGTATTTT.